Listed here is a single T cell receptor (beta chain). No antigen is known for it. The junction and the germline gene differ at one end; a read error may be behind it. The germline V gene encodes CDR1 SGHAT and CDR2 FQNNGV. CDR3 length: 15 amino acids. Healthy Caucasians from Russia aged roughly 6 to 95 served as donors. The entry originates in a study of blood T cells in healthy people across ages. In the study overall: The capture of about one barcoded beta molecule per two T cells was achieved by template switching.

Sample-barcoded 5' priming and a J-beta primer mix drove a second PCR of roughly 6 to 12 cycles. The authors tagged each cDNA molecule using a template-switch adaptor with 12 random nucleotides. TCRdb analysed the 5' RACE reads with MiXCR anew, one entry per CDR3 protein. The table has hundreds of thousands of distinct CDR3 sequences, over 40% seen once. Points from the study as a whole: Changes seen in expanded clonotypes were possibly confounded by donor CMV status left unknown.

The J gene is TRBJ2-3, the V gene TRBV11-2, with 7 bases that match TRBD1. This sequence originates from an elderly man in good health. The sequenced sample consisted of blood. CDR3 in amino acids: CARSSTTGRTDTQYF. The CDR3 DNA sequence: TGTGCCCGCAGCTCGACGACAGGGCGGACAGATACGCAGTATTTT.